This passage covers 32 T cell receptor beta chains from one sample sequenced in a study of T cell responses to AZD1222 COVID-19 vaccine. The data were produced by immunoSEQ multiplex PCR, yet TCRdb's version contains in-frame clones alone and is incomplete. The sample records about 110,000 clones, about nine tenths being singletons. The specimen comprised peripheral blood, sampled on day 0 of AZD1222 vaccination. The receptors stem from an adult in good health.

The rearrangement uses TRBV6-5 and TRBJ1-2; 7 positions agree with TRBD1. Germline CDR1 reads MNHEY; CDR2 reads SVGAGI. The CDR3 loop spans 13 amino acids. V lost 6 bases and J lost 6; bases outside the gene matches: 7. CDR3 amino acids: CASSLTGANGYTF. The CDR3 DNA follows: TGTGCCAGCAGCCTCACAGGGGCCAATGGCTACACCTTC.

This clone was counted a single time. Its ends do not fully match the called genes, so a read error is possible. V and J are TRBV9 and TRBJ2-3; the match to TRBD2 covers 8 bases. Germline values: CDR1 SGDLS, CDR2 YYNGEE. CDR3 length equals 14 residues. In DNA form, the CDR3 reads TGTGCCAGCAGCGTAGCGGGAGGGTCAGAGACGCAGTATTTT. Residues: CASSVAGGSETQYF.

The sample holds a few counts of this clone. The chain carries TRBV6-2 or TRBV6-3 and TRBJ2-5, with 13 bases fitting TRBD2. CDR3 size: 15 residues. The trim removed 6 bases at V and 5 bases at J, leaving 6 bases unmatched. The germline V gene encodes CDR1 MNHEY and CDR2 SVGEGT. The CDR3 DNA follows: TGTGCCAGCAGCTGGACTAGCGGGAGTGGGGAGACCCAGTACTTC. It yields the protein CASSWTSGSGETQYF.

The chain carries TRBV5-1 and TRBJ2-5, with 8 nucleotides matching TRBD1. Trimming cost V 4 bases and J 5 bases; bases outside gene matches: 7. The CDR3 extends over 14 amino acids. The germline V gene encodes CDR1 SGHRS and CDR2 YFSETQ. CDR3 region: CASSLGQGDETQYF. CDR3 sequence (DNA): TGCGCCAGCAGCCTAGGACAGGGTGATGAGACCCAGTACTTC.

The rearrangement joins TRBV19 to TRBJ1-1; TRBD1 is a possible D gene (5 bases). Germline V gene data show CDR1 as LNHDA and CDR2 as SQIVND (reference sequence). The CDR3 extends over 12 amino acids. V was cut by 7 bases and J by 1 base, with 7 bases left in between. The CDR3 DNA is TGTGCCAGTAAAACAGGGAACACTGAAGCTTTCTTT. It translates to CASKTGNTEAFF.

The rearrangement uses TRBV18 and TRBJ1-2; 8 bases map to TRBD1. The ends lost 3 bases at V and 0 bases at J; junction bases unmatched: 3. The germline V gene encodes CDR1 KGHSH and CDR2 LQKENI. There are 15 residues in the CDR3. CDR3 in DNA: TGTGCCAGCTCACCGGCGGACAGGGCTAACTATGGCTACACCTTC. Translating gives CASSPADRANYGYTF.

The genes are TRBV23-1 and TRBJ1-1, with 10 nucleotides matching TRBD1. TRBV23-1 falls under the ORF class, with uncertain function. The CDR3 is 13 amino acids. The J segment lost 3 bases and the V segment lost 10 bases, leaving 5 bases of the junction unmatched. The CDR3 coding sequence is TGCGCCACCCCGGGACAGGGGTACACTGAAGCTTTCTTT. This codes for CATPGQGYTEAFF.

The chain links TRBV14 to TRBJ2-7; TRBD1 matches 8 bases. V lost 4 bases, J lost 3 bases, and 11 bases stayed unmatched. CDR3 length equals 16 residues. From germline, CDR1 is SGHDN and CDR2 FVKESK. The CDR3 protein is CASSRFGQGKLYEQYF. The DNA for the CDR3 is TGTGCCAGCAGCCGGTTCGGACAGGGCAAGCTCTACGAGCAGTACTTC.

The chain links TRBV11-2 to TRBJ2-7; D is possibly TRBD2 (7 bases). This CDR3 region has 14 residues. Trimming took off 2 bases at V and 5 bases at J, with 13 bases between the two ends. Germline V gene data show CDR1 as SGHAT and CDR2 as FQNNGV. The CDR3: CASSLNREGDEQYF. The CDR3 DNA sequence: TGTGCCAGCAGCTTAAACAGGGAGGGCGACGAGCAGTACTTC.

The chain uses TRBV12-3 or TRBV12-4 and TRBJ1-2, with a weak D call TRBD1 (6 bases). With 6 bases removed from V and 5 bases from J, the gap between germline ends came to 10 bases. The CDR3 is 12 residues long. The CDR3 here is CASSPQGYGYTF. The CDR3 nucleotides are TGTGCCAGCAGCCCACAGGGATATGGCTACACCTTC.

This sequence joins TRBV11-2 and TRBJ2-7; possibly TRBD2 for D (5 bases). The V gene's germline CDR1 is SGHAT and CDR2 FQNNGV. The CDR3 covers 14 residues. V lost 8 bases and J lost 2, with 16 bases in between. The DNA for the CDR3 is TGTGCCAGCTCCTTACTGGGGAGACCCTACGAGCAGTACTTC. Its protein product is CASSLLGRPYEQYF.

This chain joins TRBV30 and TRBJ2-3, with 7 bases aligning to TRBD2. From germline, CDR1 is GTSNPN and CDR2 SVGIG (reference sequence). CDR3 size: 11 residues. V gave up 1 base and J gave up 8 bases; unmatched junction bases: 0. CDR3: CAWSGGGTQYF. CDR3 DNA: TGTGCCTGGAGTGGGGGGGGTACGCAGTATTTT.

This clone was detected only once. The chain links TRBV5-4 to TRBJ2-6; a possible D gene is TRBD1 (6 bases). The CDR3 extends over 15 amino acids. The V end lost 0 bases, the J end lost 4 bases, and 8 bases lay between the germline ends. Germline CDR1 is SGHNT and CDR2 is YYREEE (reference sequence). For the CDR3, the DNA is TGTGCCAGCAGCTTGGAGGGGGTCGGGGCCAACGTCCTGACTTTC. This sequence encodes CASSLEGVGANVLTF. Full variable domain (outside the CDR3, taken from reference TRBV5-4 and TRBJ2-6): ETGVTQSPTHLIKTRGQQVTLRCSSQSGHNTVSWYQQALGQGPQFIFQYYREEENGRGNFPPRFSGLQFPNYSSELNVNALELDDSALYLCASSLEGVGANVLTFGAGSRLTVL.

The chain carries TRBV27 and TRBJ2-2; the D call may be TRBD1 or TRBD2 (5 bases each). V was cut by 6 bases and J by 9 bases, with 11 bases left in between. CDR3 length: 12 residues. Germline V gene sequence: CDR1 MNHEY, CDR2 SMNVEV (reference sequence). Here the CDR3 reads CASRGDSRELFF. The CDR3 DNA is TGTGCCAGCAGGGGGGATTCGCGGGAGCTGTTTTTT.

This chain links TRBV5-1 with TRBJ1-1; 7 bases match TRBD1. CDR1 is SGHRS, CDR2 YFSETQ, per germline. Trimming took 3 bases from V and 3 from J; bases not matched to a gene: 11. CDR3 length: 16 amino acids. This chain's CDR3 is CASSSKGQVLDTEAFF. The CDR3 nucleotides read TGCGCCAGCAGCTCTAAAGGACAGGTTTTGGACACTGAAGCTTTCTTT.

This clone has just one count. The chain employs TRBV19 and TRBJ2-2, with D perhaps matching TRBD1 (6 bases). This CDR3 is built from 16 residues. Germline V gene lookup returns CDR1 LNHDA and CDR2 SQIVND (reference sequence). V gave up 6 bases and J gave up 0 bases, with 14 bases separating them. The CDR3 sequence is CASRRGGISNTGELFF. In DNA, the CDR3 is TGTGCCAGTAGACGTGGGGGCATTTCGAACACCGGGGAGCTGTTTTTT.

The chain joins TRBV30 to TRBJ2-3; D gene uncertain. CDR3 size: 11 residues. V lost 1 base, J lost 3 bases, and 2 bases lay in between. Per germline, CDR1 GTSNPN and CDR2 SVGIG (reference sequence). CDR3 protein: CAWSGTDTQYF. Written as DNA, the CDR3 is TGTGCCTGGAGTGGAACAGATACGCAGTATTTT.

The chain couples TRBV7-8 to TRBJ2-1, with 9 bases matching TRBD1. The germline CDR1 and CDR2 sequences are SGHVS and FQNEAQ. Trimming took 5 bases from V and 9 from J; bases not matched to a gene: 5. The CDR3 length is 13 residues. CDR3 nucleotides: TGTGCCAGCAGCCGGGGACAGGGCGGTGAGCAGTTCTTC. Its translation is CASSRGQGGEQFF.

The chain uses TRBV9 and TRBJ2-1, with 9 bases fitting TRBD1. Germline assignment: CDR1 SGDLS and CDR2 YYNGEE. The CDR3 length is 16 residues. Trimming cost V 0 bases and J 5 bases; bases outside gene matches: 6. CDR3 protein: CASSVEGQGLNNEQFF. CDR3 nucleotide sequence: TGTGCCAGCAGCGTAGAGGGACAGGGTTTAAACAATGAGCAGTTCTTC.

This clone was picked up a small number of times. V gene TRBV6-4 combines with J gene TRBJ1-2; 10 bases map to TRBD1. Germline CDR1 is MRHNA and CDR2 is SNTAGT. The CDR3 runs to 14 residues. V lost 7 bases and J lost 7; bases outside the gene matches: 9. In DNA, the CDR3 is TGTGCCAGCACCCCCCGGACAGGGGGTGGTGGCTACACCTTC. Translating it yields CASTPRTGGGGYTF.

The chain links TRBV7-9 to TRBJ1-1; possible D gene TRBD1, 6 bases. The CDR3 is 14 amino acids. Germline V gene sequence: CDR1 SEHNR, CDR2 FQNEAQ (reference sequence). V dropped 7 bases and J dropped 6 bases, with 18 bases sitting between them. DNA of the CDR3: TGTGCCAGCACCCTTCAACAGGGAAGCGCTGAAGCTTTCTTT. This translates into CASTLQQGSAEAFF.

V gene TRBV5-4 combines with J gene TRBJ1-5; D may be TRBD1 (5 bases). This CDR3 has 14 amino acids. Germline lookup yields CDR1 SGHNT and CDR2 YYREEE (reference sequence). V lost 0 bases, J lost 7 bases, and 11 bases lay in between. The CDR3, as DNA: TGTGCCAGCAGCTTGGACGGGGGGTGGCAGCCCCAGCATTTT. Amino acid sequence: CASSLDGGWQPQHF.

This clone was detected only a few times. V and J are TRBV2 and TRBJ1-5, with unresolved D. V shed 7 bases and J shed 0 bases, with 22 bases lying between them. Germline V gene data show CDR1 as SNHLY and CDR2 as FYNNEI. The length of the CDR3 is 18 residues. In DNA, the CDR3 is TGTGCCAGCACTGGAGACCGAGATCTTGGAGATAGCAATCAGCCCCAGCATTTT. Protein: CASTGDRDLGDSNQPQHF. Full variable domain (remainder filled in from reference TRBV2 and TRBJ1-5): EPEVTQTPSHQVTQMGQEVILRCVPISNHLYFYWYRQILGQKVEFLVSFYNNEISEKSEIFDDQFSVERPDGSNFTLKIRSTKLEDSAMYFCASTGDRDLGDSNQPQHFGDGTRLSIL.

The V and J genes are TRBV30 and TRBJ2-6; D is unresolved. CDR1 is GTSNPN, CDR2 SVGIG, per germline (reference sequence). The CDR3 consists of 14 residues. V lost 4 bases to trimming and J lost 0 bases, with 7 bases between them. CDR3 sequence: CAWTRISGANVLTF. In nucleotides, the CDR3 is TGTGCCTGGACTCGGATCTCTGGGGCCAACGTCCTGACTTTC.

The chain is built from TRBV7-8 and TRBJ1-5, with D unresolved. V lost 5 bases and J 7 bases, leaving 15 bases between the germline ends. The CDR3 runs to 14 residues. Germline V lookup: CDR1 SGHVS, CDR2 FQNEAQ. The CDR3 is CASSQRTKEQPQHF. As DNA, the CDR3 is TGTGCCAGCAGCCAACGGACTAAGGAGCAGCCCCAGCATTTT.

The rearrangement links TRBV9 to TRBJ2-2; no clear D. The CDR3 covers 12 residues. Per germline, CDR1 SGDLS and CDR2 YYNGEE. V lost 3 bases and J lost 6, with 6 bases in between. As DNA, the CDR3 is TGTGCCAGCAGCGCTGGAGCCGGGGAGCTGTTTTTT. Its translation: CASSAGAGELFF.

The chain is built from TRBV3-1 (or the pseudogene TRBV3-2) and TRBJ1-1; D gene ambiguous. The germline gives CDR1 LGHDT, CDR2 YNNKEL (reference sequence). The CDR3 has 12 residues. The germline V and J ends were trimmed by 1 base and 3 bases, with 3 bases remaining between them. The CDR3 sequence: CASSQGDTEAFF. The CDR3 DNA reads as TGTGCCAGCAGCCAAGGAGACACTGAAGCTTTCTTT.

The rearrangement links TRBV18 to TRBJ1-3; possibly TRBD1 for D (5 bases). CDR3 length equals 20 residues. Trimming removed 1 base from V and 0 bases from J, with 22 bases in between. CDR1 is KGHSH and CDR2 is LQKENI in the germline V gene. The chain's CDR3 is CASSPLSSPAGTSSGNTIYF. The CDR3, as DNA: TGTGCCAGCTCACCACTATCGAGTCCGGCAGGGACTAGCTCTGGAAACACCATATATTTT.

The CDR3, as DNA: TGTGCCAGCAGCCGTCGACTGGCCTCCTACGAGCAGTACTTC. Protein: CASSRRLASYEQYF. The chain joins TRBV27 to TRBJ2-7; D is unresolved. V lost 6 bases and J 0 bases, leaving 12 bases between the germline ends. CDR3 length: 14 residues. Germline loops: CDR1 MNHEY, CDR2 SMNVEV (reference sequence).

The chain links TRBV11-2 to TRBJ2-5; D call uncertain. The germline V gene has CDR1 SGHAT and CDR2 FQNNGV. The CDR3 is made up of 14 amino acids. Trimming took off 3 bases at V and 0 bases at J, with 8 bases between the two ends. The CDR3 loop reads CASSFSTYQETQYF. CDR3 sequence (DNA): TGTGCCAGCAGCTTTTCAACGTACCAAGAGACCCAGTACTTC.

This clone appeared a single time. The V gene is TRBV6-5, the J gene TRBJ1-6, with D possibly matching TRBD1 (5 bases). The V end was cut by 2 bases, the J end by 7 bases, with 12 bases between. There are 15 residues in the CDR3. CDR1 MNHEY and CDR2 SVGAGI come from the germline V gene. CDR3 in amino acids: CASSYEGERNSPLHF. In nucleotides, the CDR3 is TGTGCCAGCAGTTACGAAGGGGAGCGGAATTCACCCCTCCACTTT.

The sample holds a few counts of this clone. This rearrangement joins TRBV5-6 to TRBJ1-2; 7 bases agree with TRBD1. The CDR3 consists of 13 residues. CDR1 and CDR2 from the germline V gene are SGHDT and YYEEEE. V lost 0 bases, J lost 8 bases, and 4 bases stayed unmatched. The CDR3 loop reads CASSLGQGEGYTF. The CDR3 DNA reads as TGTGCCAGCAGCTTGGGCCAGGGGGAAGGCTACACCTTC.